These T cell receptor beta chains were read from a single sample in a study of T cells in tuberculosis. Repertoires were generated with immunoSEQ multiplex PCR, while TCRdb's copy carries only in-frame clones and drops some. The repertoire consists of just under 45,000 clones, with roughly 94% occurring once and the leading ten covering under 2%. Sequenced material: PBMCs. These receptors originate from a donor aged 10 to 29 with latent tuberculosis or without tuberculosis infection. Some clones in this sample may be carry-over from other donors' samples. CDR3s include the opening cysteine and the closing phenylalanine or tryptophan. D genes are given only for firm matches. Rows may omit the clone size; those that give it use once, few, many or a size class.

v_gene,j_gene,abundance,d_gene,len,CDR3aa,CDR3nt
TRBV30,TRBJ2-1,-,-,15,CAWSVGGTSYNEQFF,TGTGCCTGGAGTGTTGGGGGGACTTCCTACAATGAGCAGTTCTTC
TRBV19,TRBJ1-5,-,TRBD1,14,CASTPGQGTQPQHF,TGTGCCAGTACCCCGGGACAGGGGACCCAGCCCCAGCATTTT
TRBV28,TRBJ1-2,-,-,12,CASSLRLRGYTF,TGTGCCAGCAGTCTGCGGCTGCGGGGCTACACCTTC
TRBV19,TRBJ2-2,-,TRBD2,20,CASSPQGNSGRARNTGELFF,TGTGCCAGTAGTCCTCAGGGGAATAGCGGGAGGGCCAGGAACACCGGGGAGCTGTTTTTT
TRBV5-6,TRBJ2-2,-,TRBD2,18,CASSLGGLAGGPSGELFF,TGTGCCAGCAGCTTGGGGGGACTAGCGGGAGGGCCCTCCGGGGAGCTGTTTTTT
TRBV6-5,TRBJ2-7,once,TRBD2,14,CASSYWRGENEQYF,TGTGCCAGCAGTTATTGGCGGGGGGAAAACGAGCAGTACTTC
TRBV6-4,TRBJ2-1,-,TRBD2,15,CASSLSGGSYNEQFF,TGTGCCAGCAGTCTAAGCGGGGGCTCCTACAATGAGCAGTTCTTC
TRBV28,TRBJ2-7,-,TRBD2,15,CASSFRGTKSHEQYF,TGTGCCAGCAGTTTTCGCGGGACTAAATCCCACGAGCAGTACTTC
TRBV6-1,TRBJ2-3,-,-,15,CASTHGTGGTDTQYF,TGTGCCAGCACCCACGGGACGGGAGGCACAGATACGCAGTATTTT
TRBV25-1,TRBJ2-1,few,TRBD1,15,CASSIRDRDHNEQFF,TGTGCCAGCAGTATCCGGGACAGGGACCACAATGAGCAGTTCTTC
TRBV11-1,TRBJ2-7,-,TRBD2,16,CASSHGRGMIKGEQYF,TGTGCCAGCAGCCACGGGAGGGGCATGATAAAGGGCGAGCAGTACTTC
TRBV13,TRBJ2-7,once,TRBD1,14,CASSPVRDRDEQYF,TGTGCCAGCAGCCCCGTCCGGGACAGGGACGAGCAGTACTTC